This T cell receptor beta chain was profiled in a study of beta chain features in type 1 diabetes. The whole isolated RNA underwent reverse transcription, so sequencing captured expressed TCRB transcripts. TCRdb's copy holds only in-frame clones and misses some; the assay was immunoSEQ multiplex PCR. The profile covers more than 300,000 clones, with over 13% appearing a single time and roughly 0.017% taken by the ten largest. Points from the study as a whole: Patients' naive, central memory and Treg TCRB repertoires seemed closer to one another than those of healthy donors.

CD45RO/CCR7/CD25/CD127/CD95/CD27 separated CD4+ naive, central memory, regulatory and stem cell-like memory cells by sorting. The V gene's germline CDR1 is LNHDA and CDR2 SQIVND (reference sequence). This CDR3 comprises 14 residues. J was trimmed by 0 bases and V by 8 bases; bases with no gene match: 3. A word on this clone: What it binds is not known.

Sequenced sample: naive CD4+ T cells from blood. The chain links TRBV19 to TRBJ2-3, with TRBD2 matching over 9 bases. The sequence was collected from a woman younger than 35 in good health. CDR3 sequence reads: CASCGLASTDTQYF. The CDR3, as DNA: TGTGCCAGTTGTGGACTAGCGAGCACAGATACGCAGTATTTT. The entire variable domain, with the rest obtained from reference TRBV19 and TRBJ2-3, is as follows: DGGITQSPKYLFRKEGQNVTLSCEQNLNHDAMYWYRQDPGQGLRLIYYSQIVNDFQKGDIAEGYSVSREKKESFPLTVTSAQKNPTAFYLCASCGLASTDTQYFGPGTRLTVL.